What follows is one T cell receptor beta chain and its context. This sample was taken from a study of blood T cells in healthy people across ages. Germline lookup yields CDR1 MNHEY and CDR2 SVGEGT. The CDR3 covers 15 residues. V lost 2 bases and J 0 bases, leaving 8 bases between the germline ends. The second PCR ran about 6 to 11 cycles with a sample-barcoded 5' primer and J-beta primers. One entry per CDR3 protein, called by TCRdb with MiXCR from the 5' RACE reads. The sample has about 800,000 distinct CDR3 sequences; roughly 60% are singletons. The J gene is TRBJ2-1, the V gene TRBV6-2 or TRBV6-3; no clear D. The sample consisted of blood. This clonotype originated in a young man in good health. The chain's CDR3 is CASSYRHSSYNEQFF. CDR3 bases: TGTGCCAGCAGTTACAGGCATAGCTCCTACAATGAGCAGTTCTTC.